One sample yielded the 22 T cell receptor beta chains listed below, sequenced in a study of vaccination and CD4 T cells after COVID-19. Sequenced with the Oncomine TCR Beta short-read assay was DNA taken from cultured CD4+ T cells. TCRdb analysed the PCR reads with MiXCR anew, one entry per CDR3 protein. This table holds roughly 11,000 distinct CDR3 sequences, 45% to 65% found once. Noted treatment: roughly 10-day PBMC culture with coronavirus spike peptide pools or control peptides (ViraFEST assay). Their target antigens are unknown. Sequencing was done on a sample of CD4+ T cells from blood, cultured in vitro. The receptors shown here come from a human donor who had recovered from COVID-19.

This clonotype was counted between two and nine times. The genes are TRBV6-1 and TRBJ1-2, with 7 bases matching TRBD1. CDR1 is MNHNS, CDR2 SASEGT, per germline. J was trimmed by 6 bases and V by 4 bases; bases with no gene match: 8. This CDR3 spans 14 amino acids. The CDR3 DNA follows: TGTGCCAGCAGTGGGGGAGGGGGCGCACATGGCTACACCTTC. Its translation is CASSGGGGAHGYTF.

The chain couples TRBV6-2 or TRBV6-3 to TRBJ2-5; 10 bases align to TRBD1. The CDR3 sequence is 15 residues long. After removal of 7 bases from V and 5 bases from J, the junction contained 10 bases not matched to a gene. Per the germline V gene, CDR1 is MNHEY and CDR2 is SVGEGT. Here the CDR3 reads CASTDPGTGVETQYF. The CDR3 DNA is TGTGCCAGCACTGACCCCGGGACAGGGGTTGAGACCCAGTACTTC.

V and J are TRBV2 and TRBJ1-5; D is uncertain. CDR3 size: 13 residues. The V gene lost 8 bases and the J gene lost 1 base, with 9 bases spanning the gap. Germline CDR1 and CDR2: SNHLY and FYNNEI. The CDR3 reads CASERESNQPQHF. The CDR3 nucleotides read TGTGCCAGCGAGAGGGAAAGCAATCAGCCCCAGCATTTT.

The chain couples TRBV20-1 to TRBJ2-3; the match to TRBD2 covers 8 bases. This CDR3 has 15 amino acids. CDR1 and CDR2 (germline): DFQATT, SNEGSKA (reference sequence). V dropped 5 bases and J dropped 2; count of bases not matched to a gene: 9. In nucleotides, the CDR3 is TGCAGTGCTCCGGGGGGGGGGCCAAACACAGATACGCAGTATTTT. The encoded protein is CSAPGGGPNTDTQYF.

V is TRBV15 and J is TRBJ1-4; D is uncertain. Per germline, CDR1 LNHNV and CDR2 YYDKDF (reference sequence). Trimming took off 0 bases at V and 2 bases at J, with 13 bases between the two ends. This CDR3 region has 17 residues. CDR3 in amino acids: CATSRDRGGWTNEKLFF. DNA for the CDR3: TGTGCCACCAGCAGAGATCGGGGTGGATGGACTAATGAAAAACTGTTTTTT.

The chain recombines TRBV7-2 with TRBJ2-5; D not certain. The V and J ends lost 5 bases and 4 bases respectively, with 8 bases between them. The CDR3 totals 12 residues. Germline lookup yields CDR1 SGHTA and CDR2 FQGNSA. As DNA, the CDR3 is TGTGCCAGCAGCCCCAACACAGAGACCCAGTACTTC. It codes for CASSPNTETQYF.

The chain's CDR3 is CASRQPGQANTGELFF. The CDR3 DNA sequence: TGTGCCAGCAGGCAACCGGGACAGGCGAACACCGGGGAGCTGTTTTTT. The chain joins TRBV11-3 to TRBJ2-2; TRBD1 aligns across 8 bases. The V gene end was trimmed by 6 bases and the J gene end by 0 bases; junction bases not matched to a gene: 6. There are 16 residues in the CDR3. The germline V gene has CDR1 SGHNT and CDR2 YENEEA.

The chain carries TRBV12-3 or TRBV12-4 and TRBJ1-4; D is ambiguous. This CDR3 comprises 14 residues. V gave up 5 bases and J gave up 5 bases, with 12 bases separating them. The CDR3 region has the DNA TGTGCCAGCAGTAAGACCTATCACAATGAAAAACTGTTTTTT. This sequence encodes CASSKTYHNEKLFF.

The V and J genes are TRBV11-3 and TRBJ2-1, with TRBD2 identical over 10 bases. V lost 4 bases, J lost 4 bases, and 4 bases stayed unmatched. The CDR3 is 15 residues long. Looked up from germline, CDR1 is SGHNT and CDR2 is YENEEA. CDR3 amino acids: CASSSLAGAYNEQFF. DNA of the CDR3: TGTGCCAGCAGCTCGCTAGCGGGGGCTTACAATGAGCAGTTCTTC.

This clonotype was detected a few times. The V call is TRBV7-2, the J call TRBJ1-5; D is undetermined. The ends were cut back, 4 bases at V and 5 bases at J, with 21 bases in the middle. CDR1 SGHTA and CDR2 FQGNSA come from the germline V gene. The CDR3 contains 17 residues. The CDR3 DNA reads as TGTGCCAGCAGCTCAGGATTCTTCTCGGGCGTTTATCAGCCCCAGCATTTT. This encodes CASSSGFFSGVYQPQHF.

This clonotype was picked up a small number of times. The chain carries TRBV6-2 or TRBV6-3 and TRBJ1-5, with D possibly matching TRBD1 (5 bases). V lost 4 bases, J lost 1 base, and 11 bases lay in between. CDR1 and CDR2 from the germline V gene are MNHEY and SVGEGT. The CDR3 is made up of 15 amino acids. The CDR3 here is CASSFSRVSNQPQHF. DNA for the CDR3: TGTGCCAGCAGTTTCTCCAGGGTGAGCAATCAGCCCCAGCATTTT.

The gene calls are TRBV7-9 and TRBJ2-5, with 11 bases aligning to TRBD2. The V and J ends lost 3 bases and 2 bases, in that order; junction bases with no gene match: 14. This CDR3 is built from 19 residues. Germline assignment: CDR1 SEHNR and CDR2 FQNEAQ (reference sequence). The chain's CDR3 is CASSFFGLAGKEPQETQYF. The CDR3 coding sequence is TGTGCCAGCAGCTTCTTCGGACTAGCGGGCAAGGAACCACAAGAGACCCAGTACTTC.

The rearrangement links TRBV20-1 to TRBJ2-3; 7 positions match TRBD2. V was pared by 6 bases and J by 5 bases, with 8 bases of the junction left unmatched. CDR3 size: 13 residues. Germline CDR1 and CDR2: DFQATT and SNEGSKA (reference sequence). The CDR3 protein is CSARGRGVDTQYF. DNA for the CDR3: TGCAGTGCACGGGGGAGGGGAGTAGATACGCAGTATTTT.

This clonotype was counted a few times. The chain joins TRBV25-1 to TRBJ2-5; perhaps TRBD1 as D (5 bases). The CDR3 loop spans 14 amino acids. Trimming took off 0 bases at V and 4 bases at J, with 9 bases between the two ends. Germline V gene data show CDR1 as MGHDK and CDR2 as SYGVNS. The CDR3: CASSEYRDRETQYF. For the CDR3, the DNA is TGTGCCAGCAGTGAATACAGGGATCGAGAGACCCAGTACTTC.

V is TRBV19 and J is TRBJ2-1, with D tentatively TRBD2 (5 bases). There are 15 residues in the CDR3. The V end was cut by 6 bases, the J end by 0 bases, with 12 bases between. The germline gives CDR1 LNHDA, CDR2 SQIVND (reference sequence). CDR3 nucleotides: TGTGCCAGTAGCGCACTAGGGAGCTCCTACAATGAGCAGTTCTTC. Residues: CASSALGSSYNEQFF.

The chain is built from TRBV20-1 and TRBJ2-3; D call uncertain. The CDR3 is 15 residues long. V gave up 5 bases and J gave up 2 bases, with 17 bases separating them. The germline CDR1 and CDR2 sequences are DFQATT and SNEGSKA (reference sequence). The CDR3 nucleotides are TGCAGTGCTCAAGGGTCGGAGACCCTCACAGATACGCAGTATTTT. The encoded protein is CSAQGSETLTDTQYF.

The V and J genes are TRBV12-3 or TRBV12-4 and TRBJ1-6; D remains unclear. V lost 5 bases and J lost 6, with 5 bases in between. The CDR3 has 12 amino acids. The chain's CDR3 is CASSRLNSPLHF. CDR3 coding DNA: TGTGCCAGCAGTCGACTTAATTCACCCCTCCACTTT.

The rearrangement uses TRBV27 and TRBJ2-7; tentatively, D is TRBD2 (5 bases). There are 14 residues in the CDR3. CDR1 MNHEY and CDR2 SMNVEV come from the germline V gene (reference sequence). Trimming stripped 4 bases from V and 2 bases from J, with 12 bases between. The CDR3, as DNA: TGTGCCAGCAGTTACCGGGGTCCCACCTACGAGCAGTACTTC. Amino acid sequence: CASSYRGPTYEQYF.

The V call is TRBV28, the J call TRBJ1-2; 10 bases are shared with TRBD1. J was trimmed by 7 bases and V by 7 bases; bases with no gene match: 12. The CDR3 is 15 amino acids. The V gene's germline CDR1 is MDHEN and CDR2 SYDVKM. The CDR3 here is CASIKQDRGRSGYTF. CDR3 bases: TGTGCCAGCATCAAGCAGGACAGGGGGAGGAGTGGCTACACCTTC.

The J gene is TRBJ1-4, the V gene TRBV7-8, with D tentatively TRBD1 (5 bases). Germline V gene sequence: CDR1 SGHVS, CDR2 FQNEAQ. This CDR3 region has 18 residues. Trimming cost V 3 bases and J 0 bases, with 17 bases left between them. The CDR3 sequence: CASSFSQGPIATNEKLFF. CDR3 sequence (DNA): TGTGCCAGCAGCTTCTCTCAGGGCCCCATAGCAACTAATGAAAAACTGTTTTTT.

This rearrangement joins TRBV27 to TRBJ1-2, with a tentative D call TRBD1 (5 bases). The CDR3 has 15 residues. Trimming left V 3 bases short and J 2 bases short, with 13 bases between. Germline CDR1 is MNHEY and CDR2 is SMNVEV (reference sequence). CDR3 loop: CASSFQAGRNYGYTF. CDR3 in DNA: TGTGCCAGCAGTTTTCAGGCAGGGAGGAACTATGGCTACACCTTC.

This clonotype has a handful of counts. The V and J genes are TRBV29-1 and TRBJ1-2; the D gene is possibly TRBD1 (5 bases). The V and J ends lost 3 bases and 0 bases respectively, with 11 bases between them. The germline V gene encodes CDR1 SQVTM and CDR2 ANQGSEA. The CDR3 contains 14 residues. This chain's CDR3 is CSVEAGFPNYGYTF. CDR3 bases: TGCAGCGTTGAGGCAGGGTTTCCTAACTATGGCTACACCTTC.